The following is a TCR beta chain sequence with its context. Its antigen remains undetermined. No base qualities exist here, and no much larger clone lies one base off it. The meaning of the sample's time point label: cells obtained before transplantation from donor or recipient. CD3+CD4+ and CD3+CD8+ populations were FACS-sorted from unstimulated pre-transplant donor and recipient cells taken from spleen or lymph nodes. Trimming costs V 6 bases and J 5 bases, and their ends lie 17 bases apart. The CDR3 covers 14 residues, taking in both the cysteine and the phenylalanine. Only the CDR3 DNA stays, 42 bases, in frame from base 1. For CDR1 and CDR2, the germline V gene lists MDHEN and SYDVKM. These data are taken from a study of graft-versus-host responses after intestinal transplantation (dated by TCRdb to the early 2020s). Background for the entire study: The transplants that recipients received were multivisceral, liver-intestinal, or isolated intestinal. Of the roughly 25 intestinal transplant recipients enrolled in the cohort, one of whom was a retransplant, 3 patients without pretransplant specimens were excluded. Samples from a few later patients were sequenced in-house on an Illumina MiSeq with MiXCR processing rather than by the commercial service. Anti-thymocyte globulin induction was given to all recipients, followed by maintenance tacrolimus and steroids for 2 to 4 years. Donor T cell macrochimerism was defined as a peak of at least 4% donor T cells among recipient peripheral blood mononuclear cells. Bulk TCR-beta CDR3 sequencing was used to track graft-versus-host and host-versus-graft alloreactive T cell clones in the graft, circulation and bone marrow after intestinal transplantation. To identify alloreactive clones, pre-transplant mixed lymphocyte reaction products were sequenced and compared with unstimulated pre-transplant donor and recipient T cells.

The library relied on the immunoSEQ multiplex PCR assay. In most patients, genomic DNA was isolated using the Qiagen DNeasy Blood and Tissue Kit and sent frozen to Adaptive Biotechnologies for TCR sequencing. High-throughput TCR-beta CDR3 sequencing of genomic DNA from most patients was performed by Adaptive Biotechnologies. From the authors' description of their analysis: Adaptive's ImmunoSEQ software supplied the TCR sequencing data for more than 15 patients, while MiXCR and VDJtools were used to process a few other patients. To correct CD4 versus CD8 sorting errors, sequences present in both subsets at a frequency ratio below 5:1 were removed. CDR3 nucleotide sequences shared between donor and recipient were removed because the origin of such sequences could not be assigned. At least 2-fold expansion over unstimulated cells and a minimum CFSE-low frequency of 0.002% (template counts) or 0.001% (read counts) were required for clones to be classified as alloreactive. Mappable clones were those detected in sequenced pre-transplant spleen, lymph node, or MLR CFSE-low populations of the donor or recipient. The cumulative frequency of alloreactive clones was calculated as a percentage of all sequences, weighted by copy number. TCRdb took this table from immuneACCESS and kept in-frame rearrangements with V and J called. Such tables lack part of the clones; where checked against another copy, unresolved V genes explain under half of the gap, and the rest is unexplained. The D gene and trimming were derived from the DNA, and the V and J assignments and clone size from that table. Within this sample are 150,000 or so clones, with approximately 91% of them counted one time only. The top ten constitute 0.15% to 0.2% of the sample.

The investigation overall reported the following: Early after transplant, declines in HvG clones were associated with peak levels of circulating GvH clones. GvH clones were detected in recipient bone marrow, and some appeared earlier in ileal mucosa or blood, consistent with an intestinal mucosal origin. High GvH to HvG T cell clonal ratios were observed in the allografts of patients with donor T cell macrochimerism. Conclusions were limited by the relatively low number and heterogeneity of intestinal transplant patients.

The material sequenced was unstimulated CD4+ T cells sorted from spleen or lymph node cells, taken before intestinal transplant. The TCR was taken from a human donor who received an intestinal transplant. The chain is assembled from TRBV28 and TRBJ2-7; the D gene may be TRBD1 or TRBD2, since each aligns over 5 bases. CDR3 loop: CASSLTRDLNEQYF. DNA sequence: TGTGCCAGCAGCCTAACTCGGGACCTGAACGAGCAGTACTTC.